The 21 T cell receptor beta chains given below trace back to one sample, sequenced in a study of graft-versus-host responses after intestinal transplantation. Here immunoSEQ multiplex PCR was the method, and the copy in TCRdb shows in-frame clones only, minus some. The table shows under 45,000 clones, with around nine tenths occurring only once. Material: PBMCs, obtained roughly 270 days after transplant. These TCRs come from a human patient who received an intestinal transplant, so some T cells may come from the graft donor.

CDR3 nucleotide sequence: TGCGCCAGCAGCCAGACAGGCCTTCCTAACTATGGCTACACCTTC. The encoded protein is CASSQTGLPNYGYTF. The chain has TRBV4-1 and TRBJ1-2; possibly TRBD1 for D (6 bases). Trimming removed 3 bases at V and 0 bases at J, with 11 bases between. This CDR3 has 15 residues. Germline V gene lookup returns CDR1 MGHRA and CDR2 YSYEKL.

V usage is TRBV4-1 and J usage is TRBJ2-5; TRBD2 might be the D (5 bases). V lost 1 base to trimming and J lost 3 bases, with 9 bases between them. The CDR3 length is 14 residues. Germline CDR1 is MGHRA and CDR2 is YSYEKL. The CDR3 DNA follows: TGCGCCAGCAGCCAAGGGGTTAGCGAAGAGACCCAGTACTTC. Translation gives CASSQGVSEETQYF.

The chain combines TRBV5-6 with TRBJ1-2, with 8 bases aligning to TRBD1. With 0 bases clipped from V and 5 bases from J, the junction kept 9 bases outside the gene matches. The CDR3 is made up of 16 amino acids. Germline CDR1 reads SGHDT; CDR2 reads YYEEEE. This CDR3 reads CASSLAGQGGRYGYTF. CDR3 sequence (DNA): TGTGCCAGCAGCTTGGCAGGACAGGGAGGACGGTATGGCTACACCTTC.

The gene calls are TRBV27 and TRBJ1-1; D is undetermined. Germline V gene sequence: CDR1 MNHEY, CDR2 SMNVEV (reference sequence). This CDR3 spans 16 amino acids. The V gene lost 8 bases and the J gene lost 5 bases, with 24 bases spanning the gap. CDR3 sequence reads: CASWPLWGGGETEAFF. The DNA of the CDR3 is TGTGCCAGCTGGCCTTTGTGGGGTGGCGGGGAAACTGAAGCTTTCTTT.

CDR3 region: CASSLGGSTVYEQYF. For the CDR3, the DNA is TGTGCCAGCAGCTTGGGCGGGAGTACGGTCTACGAGCAGTACTTC. The chain links TRBV7-8 to TRBJ2-5; 7 bases agree with TRBD2. The J call may be incorrect, as the DNA end agrees better with TRBJ2-7. CDR3 length: 15 amino acids. CDR1 is SGHVS, CDR2 FQNEAQ, per germline.

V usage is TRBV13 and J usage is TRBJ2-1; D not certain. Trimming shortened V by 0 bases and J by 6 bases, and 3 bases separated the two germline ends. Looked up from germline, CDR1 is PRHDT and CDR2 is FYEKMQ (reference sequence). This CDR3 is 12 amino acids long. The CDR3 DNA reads TGTGCCAGCAGCTTAGGGCTCAATGAGCAGTTCTTC. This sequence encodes CASSLGLNEQFF.

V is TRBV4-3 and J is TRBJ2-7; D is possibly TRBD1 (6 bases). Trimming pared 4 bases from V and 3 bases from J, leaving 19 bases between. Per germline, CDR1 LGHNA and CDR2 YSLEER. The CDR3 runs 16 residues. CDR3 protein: CASSPIWGLYYYEQYF. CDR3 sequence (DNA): TGCGCCAGCAGCCCAATCTGGGGGCTGTACTACTACGAGCAGTACTTC.

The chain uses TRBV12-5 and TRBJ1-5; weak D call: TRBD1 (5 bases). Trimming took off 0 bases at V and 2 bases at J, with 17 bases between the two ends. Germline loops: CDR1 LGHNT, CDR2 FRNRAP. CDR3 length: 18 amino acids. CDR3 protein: CASGLVLLDRGGNQPQHF. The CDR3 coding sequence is TGTGCTAGTGGTTTGGTACTATTAGATCGAGGGGGCAATCAGCCCCAGCATTTT.

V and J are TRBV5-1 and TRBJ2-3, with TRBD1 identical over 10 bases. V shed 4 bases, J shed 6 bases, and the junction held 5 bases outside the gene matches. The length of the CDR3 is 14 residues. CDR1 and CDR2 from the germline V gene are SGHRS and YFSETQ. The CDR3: CASSTDRGADTQYF. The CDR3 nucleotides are TGCGCCAGCAGCACGGACAGGGGGGCCGATACGCAGTATTTT. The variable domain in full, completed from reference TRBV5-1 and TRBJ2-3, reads KAGVTQTPRYLIKTRGQQVTLSCSPISGHRSVSWYQQTPGQGLQFLFEYFSETQRNKGNFPGRFSGRQFSNSRSEMNVSTLELGDSALYLCASSTDRGADTQYFGPGTRLTVL.

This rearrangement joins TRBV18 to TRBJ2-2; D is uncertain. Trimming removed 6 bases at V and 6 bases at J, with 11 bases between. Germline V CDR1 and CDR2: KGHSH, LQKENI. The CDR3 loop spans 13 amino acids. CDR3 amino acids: CASSLPPPGELFF. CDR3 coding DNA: TGTGCCAGCTCCTTGCCTCCCCCCGGGGAGCTGTTTTTT. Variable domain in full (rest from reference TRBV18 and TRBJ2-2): NAGVMQNPRHLVRRRGQEARLRCSPMKGHSHVYWYRQLPEEGLKFMVYLQKENIIDESGMPKERFSAEFPKEGPSILRIQQVVRGDSAAYFCASSLPPPGELFFGEGSRLTVL.

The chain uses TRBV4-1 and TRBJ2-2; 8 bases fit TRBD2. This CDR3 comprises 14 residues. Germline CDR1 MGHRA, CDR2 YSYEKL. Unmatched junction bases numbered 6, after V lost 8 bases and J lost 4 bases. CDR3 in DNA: TGCGCCAGCCGGGGGGGATTACTCACCGGGGAGCTGTTTTTT. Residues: CASRGGLLTGELFF.

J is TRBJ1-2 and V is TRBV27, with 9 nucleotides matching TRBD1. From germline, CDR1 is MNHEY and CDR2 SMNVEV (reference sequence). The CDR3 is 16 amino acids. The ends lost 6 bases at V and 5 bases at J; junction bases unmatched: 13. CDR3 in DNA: TGTGCCAGCAGCCTAATGGGACAGGGCATTTATTATGGCTACACCTTC. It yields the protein CASSLMGQGIYYGYTF.

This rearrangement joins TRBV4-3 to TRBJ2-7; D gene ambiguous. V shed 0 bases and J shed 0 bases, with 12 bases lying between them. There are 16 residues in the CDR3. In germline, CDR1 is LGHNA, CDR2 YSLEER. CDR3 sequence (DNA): TGCGCCAGCAGCCAAGATCGTACCACCTCCTCCTACGAGCAGTACTTC. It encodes CASSQDRTTSSYEQYF.

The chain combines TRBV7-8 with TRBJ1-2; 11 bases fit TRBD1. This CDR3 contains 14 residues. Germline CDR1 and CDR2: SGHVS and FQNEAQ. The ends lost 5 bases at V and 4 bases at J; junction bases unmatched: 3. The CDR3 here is CASSQGTGGYGYTF. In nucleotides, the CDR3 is TGTGCCAGCAGCCAGGGGACAGGGGGCTATGGCTACACCTTC.

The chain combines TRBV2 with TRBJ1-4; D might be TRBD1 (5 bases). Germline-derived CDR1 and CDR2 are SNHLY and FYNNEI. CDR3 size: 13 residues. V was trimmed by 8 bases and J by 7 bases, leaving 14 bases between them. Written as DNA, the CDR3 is TGTGCCAGCGATCAGGGACTAGGTGAAAAACTGTTTTTT. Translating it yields CASDQGLGEKLFF.

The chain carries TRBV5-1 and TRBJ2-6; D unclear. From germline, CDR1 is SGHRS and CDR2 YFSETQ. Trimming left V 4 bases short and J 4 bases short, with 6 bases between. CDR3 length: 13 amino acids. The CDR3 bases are TGCGCCAGCAGCCCTGGGGGGGCCAACGTCCTGACTTTC. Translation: CASSPGGANVLTF.

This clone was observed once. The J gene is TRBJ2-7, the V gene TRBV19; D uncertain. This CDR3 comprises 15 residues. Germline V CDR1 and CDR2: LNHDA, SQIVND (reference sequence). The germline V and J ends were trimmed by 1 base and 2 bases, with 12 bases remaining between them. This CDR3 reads CASSIGNAPTYEQYF. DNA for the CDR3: TGTGCCAGTAGTATAGGAAACGCTCCCACCTACGAGCAGTACTTC.

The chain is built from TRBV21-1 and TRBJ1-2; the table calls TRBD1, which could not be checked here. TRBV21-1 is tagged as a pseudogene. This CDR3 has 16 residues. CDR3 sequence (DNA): TGTGCCAGCAGCAAGACCGGACAGGGCGGGGACTATGGCTACACCTTC. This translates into CASSKTGQGGDYGYTF.

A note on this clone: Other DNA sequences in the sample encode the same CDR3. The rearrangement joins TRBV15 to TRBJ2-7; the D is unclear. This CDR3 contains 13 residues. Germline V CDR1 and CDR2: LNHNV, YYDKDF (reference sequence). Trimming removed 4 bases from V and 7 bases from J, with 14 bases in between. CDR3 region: CATSTDLAREQYF. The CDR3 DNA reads TGTGCCACCAGCACCGACTTGGCCAGGGAGCAGTACTTC.

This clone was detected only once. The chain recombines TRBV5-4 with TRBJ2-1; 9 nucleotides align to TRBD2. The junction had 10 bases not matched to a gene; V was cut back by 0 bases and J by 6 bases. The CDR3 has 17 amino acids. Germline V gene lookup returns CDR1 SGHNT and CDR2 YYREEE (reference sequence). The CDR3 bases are TGTGCCAGCAGCTTGGAAGGTCGACGACTAGCGGCCAATGAGCAGTTCTTC. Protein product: CASSLEGRRLAANEQFF.

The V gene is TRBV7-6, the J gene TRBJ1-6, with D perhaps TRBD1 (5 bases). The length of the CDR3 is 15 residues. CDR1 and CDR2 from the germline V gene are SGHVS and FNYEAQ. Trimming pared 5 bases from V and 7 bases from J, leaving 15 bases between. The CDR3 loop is CASSAGPRGNSPLHF. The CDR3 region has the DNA TGTGCCAGCAGCGCAGGGCCGAGGGGCAATTCACCCCTCCACTTT. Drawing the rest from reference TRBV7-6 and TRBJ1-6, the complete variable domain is GAGVSQSPRYKVTKRGQDVALRCDPISGHVSLYWYRQALGQGPEFLTYFNYEAQQDKSGLPNDRFSAERPEGSISTLTIQRTEQRDSAMYRCASSAGPRGNSPLHFGNGTRLTVT.